This T cell receptor beta chain was sequenced for a study of cytotoxic CD8 clonotypes in ibrutinib-treated CLL. For the study at large: Some 10 relapsed/refractory, roughly 15 treatment-naive; roughly 18 IGHV unmutated. The authors obtained response samples at a median of about 13 months of treatment, range 6 to 36.

Of note for this clone: Its matching antigen is unknown.

Clones were read by immunoSEQ multiplex PCR, and TCRdb kept only the in-frame ones, dropping some. Among about 84,000 clones listed, about 86% were seen once. The CDR3 contains 16 residues. Germline values: CDR1 MDHEN, CDR2 SYDVKM. The ends lost 1 base at V and 7 bases at J; junction bases unmatched: 8. Study conclusions and caveats: Clonality grew at ibrutinib response; at progression, it decreased back toward baseline. Public clonotypes showed up rarely, and on treatment they shrank or held steady.

This chain uses TRBV28 with TRBJ1-2, with 11 bases that match TRBD1. The sample consisted of PBMCs, taken before ibrutinib treatment. The TCR comes from a human donor with chronic lymphocytic leukemia. CDR3 bases: TGTGCCAGCAGTTTATTGACCGGGACAGGGGGAGCTGGCTACACCTTC. Protein: CASSLLTGTGGAGYTF.